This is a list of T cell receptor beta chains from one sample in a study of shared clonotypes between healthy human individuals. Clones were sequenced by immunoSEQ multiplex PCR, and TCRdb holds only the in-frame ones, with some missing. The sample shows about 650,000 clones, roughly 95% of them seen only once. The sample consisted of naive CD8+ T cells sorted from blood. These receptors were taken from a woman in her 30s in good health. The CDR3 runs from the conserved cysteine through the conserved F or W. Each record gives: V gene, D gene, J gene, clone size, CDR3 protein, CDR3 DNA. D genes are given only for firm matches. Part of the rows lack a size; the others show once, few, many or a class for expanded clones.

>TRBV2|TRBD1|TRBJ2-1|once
CASRQGMDEQFF
TGTGCCAGCAGACAGGGGATGGATGAGCAGTTCTTC
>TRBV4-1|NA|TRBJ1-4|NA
CASSQVTSFNEKLFF
TGCGCCAGCAGCCAAGTGACCTCCTTTAATGAAAAACTGTTTTTT
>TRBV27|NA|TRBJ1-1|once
CASSLSSGAHKPEAFF
TGTGCCAGCAGTTTATCTTCAGGGGCGCATAAACCTGAAGCTTTCTTT
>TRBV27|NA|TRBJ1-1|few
CASFPSPGEAFF
TGTGCCAGCTTTCCCTCTCCCGGTGAAGCTTTCTTT
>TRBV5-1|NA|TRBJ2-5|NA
CASSLGLALGETQYF
TGCGCCAGCAGCTTGGGTTTAGCTCTGGGAGAGACCCAGTACTTC
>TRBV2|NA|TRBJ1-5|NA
CASSAIDGQPQHF
TGTGCCAGCAGTGCTATAGACGGCCAGCCCCAGCATTTT
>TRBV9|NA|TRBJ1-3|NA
CASSGGDSGNTIYF
TGTGCCAGCTCTGGGGGGGACTCTGGAAACACCATATATTTT
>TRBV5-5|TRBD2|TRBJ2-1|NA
CASSFLPGLAGVGNEQFF
TGTGCCAGCAGCTTCCTCCCTGGGCTAGCGGGAGTGGGGAATGAGCAGTTCTTC
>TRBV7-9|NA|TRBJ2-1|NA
CASSDREIYNEQFF
TGTGCCAGCAGCGACCGGGAGATATACAATGAGCAGTTCTTC
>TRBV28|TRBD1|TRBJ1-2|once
CASSLTGTDYLGYTF
TGTGCCAGCAGTCTCACCGGGACAGATTACTTGGGCTACACCTTC
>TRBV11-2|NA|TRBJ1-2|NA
CASSLDYGGDGYTF
TGTGCCAGCAGCTTAGATTATGGCGGAGATGGCTACACCTTC
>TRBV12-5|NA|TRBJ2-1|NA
CASGLDPYNEQFF
TGTGCTAGTGGTTTGGACCCCTACAATGAGCAGTTCTTC
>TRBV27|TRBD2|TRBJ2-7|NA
CASRLAGGYEQYF
TGTGCCAGCAGACTAGCGGGAGGGTACGAGCAGTACTTC
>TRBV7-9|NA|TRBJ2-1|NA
CASSSTSVGDEQFF
TGTGCCAGCAGCTCAACCTCTGTGGGAGATGAGCAGTTCTTC
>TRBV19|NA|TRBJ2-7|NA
CASSIDGTYEQYF
TGTGCCAGTAGTATAGATGGGACCTACGAGCAGTACTTC
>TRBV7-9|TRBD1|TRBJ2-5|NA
CASSLEQGERETQYF
TGTGCCAGCAGCTTAGAACAGGGGGAGAGGGAGACCCAGTACTTC
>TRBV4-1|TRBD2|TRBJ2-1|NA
CASSQTTSGSYNEQFF
TGCGCCAGCAGCCAAACGACTAGCGGGAGTTACAATGAGCAGTTCTTC
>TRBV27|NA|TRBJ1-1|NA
CASSWAKGTEAFF
TGTGCCAGCAGTTGGGCCAAAGGGACTGAAGCTTTCTTT
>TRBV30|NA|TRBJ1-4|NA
CAWSVPRGTNEKLFF
TGTGCCTGGAGTGTACCCAGGGGCACTAATGAAAAACTGTTTTTT
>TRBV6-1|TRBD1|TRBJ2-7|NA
CASSGITLTGGVNEQYF
TGTGCCAGCAGTGGGATAACTCTAACAGGGGGCGTAAACGAGCAGTACTTC
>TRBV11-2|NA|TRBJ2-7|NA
CASSPIQGLDEQYF
TGTGCCAGCAGCCCTATACAGGGCCTCGACGAGCAGTACTTC
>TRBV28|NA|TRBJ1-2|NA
CASRDALPRWGADYGYTF
TGTGCCAGCAGAGACGCCTTGCCGCGTTGGGGGGCGGACTATGGCTACACCTTC
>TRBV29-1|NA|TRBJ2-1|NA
CSVELRRGYNEQFF
TGCAGCGTTGAACTACGGAGGGGGTACAATGAGCAGTTCTTC
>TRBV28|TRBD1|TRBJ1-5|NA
CASSLSLMTGDSNQPQHF
TGTGCCAGCAGTTTATCTTTAATGACAGGGGATAGCAATCAGCCCCAGCATTTT
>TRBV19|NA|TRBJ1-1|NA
CASSMVTEAFF
TGTGCCAGTAGTATGGTCACTGAAGCTTTCTTT
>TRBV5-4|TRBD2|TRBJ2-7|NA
CASSPRPSGSYEQYF
TGTGCCAGCAGCCCGCGGCCTAGCGGCTCCTACGAGCAGTACTTC
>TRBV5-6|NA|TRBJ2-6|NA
CASSSISGANVLTF
TGTGCCAGCAGCTCAATCTCTGGGGCCAACGTCCTGACTTTC
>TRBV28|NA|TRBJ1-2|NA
CASSFGGGYGYTF
TGTGCCAGCAGTTTTGGGGGGGGCTATGGCTACACCTTC
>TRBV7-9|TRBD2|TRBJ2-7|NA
CASSLREVEQYF
TGTGCCAGCAGCCTACGGGAGGTGGAGCAGTACTTC
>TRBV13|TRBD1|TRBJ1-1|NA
CASNNRGKVNTEAFF
TGTGCCAGCAATAACAGGGGAAAGGTGAACACTGAAGCTTTCTTT
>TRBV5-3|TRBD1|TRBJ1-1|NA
CARSLDRGNTEAFF
TGTGCCAGAAGCTTGGACAGGGGGAACACTGAAGCTTTCTTT
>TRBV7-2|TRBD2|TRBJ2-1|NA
CASSPAGLAAVYEQFF
TGTGCCAGCAGCCCCGCGGGACTAGCGGCGGTCTATGAGCAGTTCTTC
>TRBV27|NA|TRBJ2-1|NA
CASSPGPSSYNEQFF
TGTGCCAGCAGCCCCGGGCCCAGCTCCTACAATGAGCAGTTCTTC
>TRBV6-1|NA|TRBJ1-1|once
CASSELARMNTEAFF
TGTGCCAGCAGTGAACTTGCAAGGATGAACACTGAAGCTTTCTTT
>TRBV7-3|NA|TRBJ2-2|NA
CASSLKARSTGELFF
TGTGCCAGCAGCTTAAAAGCCAGAAGCACCGGGGAGCTGTTTTTT
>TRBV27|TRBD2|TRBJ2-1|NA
CASSFGLATGDEQFF
TGTGCCAGCAGTTTCGGACTAGCTACGGGCGATGAGCAGTTCTTC
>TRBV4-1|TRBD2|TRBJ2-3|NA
CASSQEPAGVPDTQYF
TGCGCCAGCAGCCAAGAGCCAGCGGGAGTTCCAGATACGCAGTATTTT
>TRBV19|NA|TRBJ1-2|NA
CASSMGQGNGYTF
TGTGCCAGTAGTATGGGGCAGGGGAATGGCTACACCTTC
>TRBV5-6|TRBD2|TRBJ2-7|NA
CASSLAGLARGLVYEQYF
TGTGCCAGCAGCTTGGCGGGACTTGCTCGGGGACTAGTGTACGAGCAGTACTTC
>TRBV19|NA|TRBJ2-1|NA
CASSISSDPAYNEQFF
TGTGCCAGTAGTATCTCATCAGACCCTGCCTACAATGAGCAGTTCTTC
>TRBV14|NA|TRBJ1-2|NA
CASSQDMGGYYGYTF
TGTGCCAGCAGCCAAGATATGGGCGGGTACTATGGCTACACCTTC
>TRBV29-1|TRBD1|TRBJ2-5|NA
CSVEHAGRGGVETQYF
TGCAGCGTTGAGCATGCAGGTCGAGGGGGCGTTGAGACCCAGTACTTC
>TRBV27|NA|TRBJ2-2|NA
CASSPVRRAAGELFF
TGTGCCAGCAGTCCTGTACGGAGGGCTGCCGGGGAGCTGTTTTTT
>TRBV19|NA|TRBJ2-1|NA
CASSSGTHNEQFF
TGTGCCAGTAGTTCCGGGACTCACAATGAGCAGTTCTTC
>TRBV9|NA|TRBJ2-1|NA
CASSVLGSGDEQFF
TGTGCCAGCAGCGTTCTGGGGAGTGGCGATGAGCAGTTCTTC
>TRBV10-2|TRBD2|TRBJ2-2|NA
CASSPRLAGGELFF
TGCGCCAGCAGTCCGAGACTAGCTGGCGGGGAGCTGTTTTTT
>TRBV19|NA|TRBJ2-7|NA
CASRFAATVDGSYEQYF
TGTGCCAGTAGATTTGCCGCGACCGTGGACGGCTCCTACGAGCAGTACTTC
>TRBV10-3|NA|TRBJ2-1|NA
CAISDGGSYNEQFF
TGTGCCATCAGTGATGGCGGCTCCTACAATGAGCAGTTCTTC
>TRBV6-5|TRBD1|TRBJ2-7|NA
CASGHHRGRNEQYF
TGTGCCAGCGGCCATCACAGGGGCCGGAACGAGCAGTACTTC
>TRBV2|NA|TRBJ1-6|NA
CASSEGQAGHYNSPLHF
TGTGCCAGCAGTGAAGGACAGGCGGGCCATTATAATTCACCCCTCCACTTT
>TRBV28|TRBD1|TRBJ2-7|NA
CASSARDRASDYEQYF
TGTGCCAGCAGTGCCCGGGACAGGGCGTCTGACTACGAGCAGTACTTC
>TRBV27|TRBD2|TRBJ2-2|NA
CASSWSGRAQIRPLYTGELFF
TGTGCCAGCAGTTGGAGCGGGAGGGCCCAGATCCGCCCACTTTACACCGGGGAGCTGTTTTTT
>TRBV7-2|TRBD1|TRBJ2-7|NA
CASSFAGGSLYEQYF
TGTGCCAGCAGCTTCGCAGGGGGTTCACTCTACGAGCAGTACTTC
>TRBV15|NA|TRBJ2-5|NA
CATSRDLPGEQETQYF
TGTGCCACCAGCAGAGATCTACCTGGGGAGCAAGAGACCCAGTACTTC
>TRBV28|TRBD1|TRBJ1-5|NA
CASSLDRGTQPQHF
TGTGCCAGCAGTTTGGACAGGGGGACTCAGCCCCAGCATTTT
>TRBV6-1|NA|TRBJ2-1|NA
CASREQGNEQFF
TGTGCCAGCAGGGAGCAGGGGAATGAGCAGTTCTTC
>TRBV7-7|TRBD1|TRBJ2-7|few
CASSLARGQEQYF
TGTGCCAGCAGCTTAGCCAGGGGGCAAGAGCAGTACTTC
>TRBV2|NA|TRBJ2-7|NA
CASRTGNSDEQYF
TGTGCCAGCCGGACGGGGAATTCGGACGAGCAGTACTTC